The 13 T cell receptor beta chains below come from one sample, sequenced in a study of T cell repertoires in cytomegalovirus infection. MiXCR was run by TCRdb on the reads, yielding one entry per CDR3 protein. The sample contains around 300,000 distinct CDR3 sequences, roughly a quarter of which appear only once. Sequences were obtained from PBMCs. The receptors were sampled from a human donor in good health (CMV status not recorded). Some clones in this sample may be carry-over from other donors' samples.

The table lists this clonotype with a few counts. The V call is TRBV19, the J call TRBJ2-1; D is uncertain. The CDR3 sequence is 15 residues long. The ends were cut back, 6 bases at V and 3 bases at J, with 15 bases in the middle. The V gene's germline CDR1 is LNHDA and CDR2 SQIVND (reference sequence). CDR3 sequence (DNA): TGTGCCAGTAGGTTTGACCAATCCCGCTACAATGAGCAGTTCTTC. Translated, it gives CASRFDQSRYNEQFF.

This chain connects TRBV28 to TRBJ2-1; unclear D gene. CDR3 length: 15 amino acids. Germline-derived CDR1 and CDR2 are MDHEN and SYDVKM. V lost 6 bases and J lost 8, with 20 bases in between. CDR3 sequence reads: CASSPWGQSVDEQFF. In nucleotides, the CDR3 is TGTGCCAGCAGCCCCTGGGGTCAGAGTGTGGATGAGCAGTTCTTC.

The chain combines TRBV19 with TRBJ1-5; 10 bases fit TRBD1. The CDR3 spans 15 residues. Germline V gives CDR1 LNHDA, CDR2 SQIVND (reference sequence). V lost 6 bases to trimming and J lost 7 bases; unmatched junction nucleotides: 9. For the CDR3, the DNA is TGTGCCAGTAGAGAAAGGGACAGGGGCGGCCAGCCCCAGCATTTT. It encodes CASRERDRGGQPQHF.

This chain links TRBV2 with TRBJ1-6; D is ambiguous. This CDR3 has 14 amino acids. Germline assignment: CDR1 SNHLY and CDR2 FYNNEI. V was clipped by 7 bases and J by 5 bases, with 12 bases between them. CDR3 DNA sequence: TGTGCCAGCAACTTGTTATCCCATAATTCACCCCTCCACTTT. Residues: CASNLLSHNSPLHF.

This sequence joins TRBV13 and TRBJ1-2, with TRBD1 matching over 8 bases. Germline trimming cut 0 bases from V and 4 bases from J; bases unmatched to any gene: 10. This CDR3 contains 17 residues. Germline CDR1 reads PRHDT; CDR2 reads FYEKMQ (reference sequence). The CDR3 reads CASSLGQGDHRAYGYTF. CDR3 coding DNA: TGTGCCAGCAGCTTAGGACAGGGGGATCATCGGGCCTATGGCTACACCTTC. Together with reference TRBV13 and TRBJ1-2, the CDR3 gives the full variable domain: AAGVIQSPRHLIKEKRETATLKCYPIPRHDTVYWYQQGPGQDPQFLISFYEKMQSDKGSIPDRFSAQQFSDYHSELNMSSLELGDSALYFCASSLGQGDHRAYGYTFGSGTRLTVV.

This chain connects TRBV24-1 to TRBJ2-1, with TRBD1 identical over 7 bases. V was pared by 1 base and J by 8 bases, with 10 bases of the junction left unmatched. Germline V gives CDR1 KGHDR, CDR2 SFDVKD. The CDR3 consists of 16 residues. CDR3 sequence reads: CATSDFRRGGKDEQFF. In DNA form, the CDR3 reads TGTGCCACCAGTGATTTCAGGAGAGGGGGCAAGGATGAGCAGTTCTTC.

The chain has TRBV19 and TRBJ1-1, with D hard to call. The CDR3 has 14 amino acids. CDR1 and CDR2 (germline): LNHDA, SQIVND (reference sequence). Trimming left V 7 bases short and J 1 base short, with 13 bases between. The CDR3 sequence is CASTLGRENTEAFF. The CDR3 bases are TGTGCCAGTACTTTAGGGAGGGAGAACACTGAAGCTTTCTTT.

The rearrangement joins TRBV6-6 to TRBJ1-4; the D is unclear. Between the trimmed V and J ends, which lost 4 bases and 3 bases, there was a span of 9 bases. There are 14 residues in the CDR3. Germline assignment: CDR1 MNHNY and CDR2 SVGAGI (reference sequence). The CDR3 DNA follows: TGTGCCAGCAGTTCGACATGGCCTAATGAAAAACTGTTTTTT. It yields the protein CASSSTWPNEKLFF.

The chain has TRBV7-6 and TRBJ2-7; D remains unclear. Germline loops: CDR1 SGHVS, CDR2 FNYEAQ. CDR3 size: 13 residues. V lost 0 bases and J 7 bases, leaving 10 bases between the germline ends. CDR3 DNA sequence: TGTGCCAGCAGCTTAGCAGCTGACGTGGAGCAGTACTTC. Protein: CASSLAADVEQYF.

This clonotype was found many times. The gene calls are TRBV7-2 and TRBJ1-1, with D possibly TRBD1 on 6 matching bases. Trimming cost V 3 bases and J 4 bases, with 9 bases left between them. The CDR3 loop spans 13 amino acids. The germline V gene encodes CDR1 SGHTA and CDR2 FQGNSA. In DNA form, the CDR3 reads TGTGCCAGCAGCTTGCAGGGGTTCACTGAAGCTTTCTTT. Encoded protein: CASSLQGFTEAFF.

The CDR3 DNA reads as TGTGCCAGCAGTTACGGCCGTACCTACAATGAGCAGTTCTTC. Translated: CASSYGRTYNEQFF. The rearrangement joins TRBV12-3 or TRBV12-4 to TRBJ2-1, with D unresolved. Trimming cost V 4 bases and J 2 bases, with 9 bases left between them. The CDR3 extends over 14 amino acids.

The rearrangement links TRBV20-1 to TRBJ1-1; a possible D gene is TRBD1 (6 bases). The CDR3 extends over 14 amino acids. Deletions cut 0 bases from V and 2 bases from J, with 10 bases between. Germline values: CDR1 DFQATT, CDR2 SNEGSKA (reference sequence). The CDR3 DNA sequence: TGCAGTGCTAGAGACCAACAGGGAAACACTGAAGCTTTCTTT. This gives the protein CSARDQQGNTEAFF.

The rearrangement links TRBV7-2 to TRBJ2-7; D may be TRBD2 (5 bases). V lost 3 bases to trimming and J lost 1 base, with 13 bases between them. Per the germline V gene, CDR1 is SGHTA and CDR2 is FQGNSA. The CDR3 length is 15 residues. CDR3 in amino acids: CASSFIGRGSYEQYF. The CDR3 coding sequence is TGTGCCAGCAGCTTCATCGGTCGGGGTTCCTACGAGCAGTACTTC.